This TCR beta chain came from a study of blood T cell repertoires in COVID-19. In the study overall: The analysed material was cDNA or gDNA that came from T cells, B-cell-depleted T cells, or PBMCs.

Germline CDR1 SGHAT, CDR2 FQDESV (reference sequence). Trimming removed 1 base at V and 5 bases at J, with 8 bases between. The CDR3 loop spans 13 amino acids. Original data processing: How many nucleated cells were present was estimated from reference gene primer amplification. Clones were sequenced by immunoSEQ multiplex PCR, and TCRdb holds only the in-frame ones, with some missing. Clone size and V and J calls were adopted from that table, with D and trimming inferred from the DNA. Here the sample spans 450,000 to 500,000 clones, approximately 90% being singletons. The sequence came from a woman aged 18-30 years who had recovered from COVID-19. Sequencing was done on a sample of PBMCs or T cells enriched from blood (not recorded which). The J gene is TRBJ2-5, the V gene TRBV11-1, with D possibly being TRBD2 (5 bases). CDR3 sequence: CASSLEPGETQYF. Written as DNA, the CDR3 is TGTGCCAGCAGCTTAGAACCGGGGGAGACCCAGTACTTC.